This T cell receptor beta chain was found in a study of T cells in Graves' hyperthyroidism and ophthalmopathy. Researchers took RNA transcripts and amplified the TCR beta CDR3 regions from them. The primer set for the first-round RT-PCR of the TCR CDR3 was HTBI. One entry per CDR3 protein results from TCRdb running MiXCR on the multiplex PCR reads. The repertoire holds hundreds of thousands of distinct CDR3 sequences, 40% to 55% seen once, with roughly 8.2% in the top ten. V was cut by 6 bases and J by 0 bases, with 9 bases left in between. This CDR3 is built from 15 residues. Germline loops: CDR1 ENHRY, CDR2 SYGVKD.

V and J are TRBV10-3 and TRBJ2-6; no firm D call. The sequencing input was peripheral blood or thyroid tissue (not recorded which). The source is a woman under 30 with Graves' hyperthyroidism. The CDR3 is CAIRRDGSGANVLTF. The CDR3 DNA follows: TGTGCCATCAGAAGAGACGGCTCTGGGGCCAACGTCCTGACTTTC.